The T cell receptor beta chain under discussion was sequenced for a study of human T cells and chemical hapten exposure. General study results and limits: TCRs exceeding 1 in 1000 frequency stayed unchanged with DPC sensitization. Significantly greater numbers of large CDR3 similarity clusters came from expanded TCRs than from controls.

Sample time point: patch test 2, 6 weeks after DPC sensitization. Treatment in this sample: therapeutic diphenylcyclopropenone sensitization with weekly scalp DPC. Each patch-test visit's blood sample preceded patch application. The ends were cut back, 6 bases at V and 3 bases at J, with 11 bases in the middle. The CDR3 sequence is 13 residues long. Germline V gene data show CDR1 as KGHSH and CDR2 as LQKENI. Unique molecular identifiers were attached to individual cDNA molecules within the library. Using its own MiXCR run on the RACE reads, TCRdb lists one record per CDR3 protein. This repertoire shows 110,000 to 150,000 distinct CDR3 sequences, over 9.5% found once; its top ten account for about 1.4%. With respect to this clonotype: Its target is not known.

The chain carries TRBV18 and TRBJ1-1, with unresolved D. Here the sequenced sample was whole blood, taken in connection with sensitization to the hapten diphenylcyclopropenone (DPC). The receptor was isolated from a woman aged 45-59 years with alopecia areata. Some clones in this sample may be carry-over from other donors' samples. Here the CDR3 reads CASSPREYTEAFF. The CDR3 DNA is TGTGCCAGCTCGCCAAGGGAGTACACTGAAGCTTTCTTT.